Included here is one TCR beta chain sequence, with context. Its antigen is still unknown. The data originate from a study of OX40 agonist ivuxolimab in advanced cancers. Study-wide context: All patients had ivuxolimab intravenously every 2 weeks at 0.01 to 10 mg/kg. Findings and limits, study-wide: Both CD4+ and CD8+ T cell populations in blood had undergone clonal expansion by week 6 at 0.1 to 3.0 mg/kg. More expanded clones were found, on average, in CD8+ than in CD4+ T cells. Expansion of clones was among the lowest in partial responders at 0.1-3.0 mg/kg.

The CDR3 extends over 10 amino acids. Germline values: CDR1 DFQATT, CDR2 SNEGSKA (reference sequence). The V end was cut by 7 bases, the J end by 7 bases, with 10 bases between. TCRdb's copy holds only in-frame clones and misses some; the assay was immunoSEQ multiplex PCR. The sample contains about 62,000 clones, about 91% of which appear only once. The specimen was CD4+ or CD8+ T cells sorted from blood, collected in a trial of the OX40 agonist ivuxolimab. The chain recombines TRBV20-1 with TRBJ1-2; no firm D call. The source of this sequence is an adult with an advanced solid tumor such as melanoma, head and neck, liver or kidney cancer. The CDR3 region is CSGDESGYTF. For the CDR3, the DNA is TGCAGTGGGGATGAGAGTGGCTACACCTTC.